This T cell receptor beta chain appears in the sequencing data of a study of OX40 agonist ivuxolimab in advanced cancers. V lost 7 bases, J lost 0 bases, and 17 bases lay in between. CDR1 SGHKS and CDR2 YYEKEE come from the germline V gene (reference sequence). The CDR3 length is 16 residues. Measured with immunoSEQ multiplex PCR; TCRdb has only the in-frame clones, and not every one. The data show around 39,000 clones, less than 90% seen once. The receptor was derived from an adult with an advanced solid tumor such as melanoma, head and neck, liver or kidney cancer. The chain uses TRBV5-5 and TRBJ1-3, with D perhaps matching TRBD1 (5 bases). The sample here was CD4+ or CD8+ T cells sorted from blood, taken in a trial of the OX40 agonist ivuxolimab. The DNA of the CDR3 is TGTGCCAGCGGCCGGGACCGACTAGACTCTGGAAACACCATATATTTT. As protein: CASGRDRLDSGNTIYF.